This T cell receptor (beta chain) stems from a study of blood T cell repertoires in COVID-19. On the study more broadly: Sites in the United States, Italy and Spain provided acute and convalescent COVID-19 samples. Sample material is recorded as cDNA or gDNA derived from T cells, B-cell-depleted T cells, or PBMCs.

Germline CDR1 LGHNA, CDR2 YNFKEQ. The CDR3 runs 16 residues. V was trimmed by 1 base and J by 7 bases, leaving 17 bases between them. Original processing notes: Quantification of nucleated cells was approximated via reference gene primer amplification. Clones were sequenced by immunoSEQ multiplex PCR, and TCRdb holds only the in-frame ones, with some missing. V, J and clone size are taken as reported in that table, and D and trimming were inferred from the DNA itself. The data show about 44,000 clones, with about nine tenths seen just once and approximately 23% held by the top ten. The sample consisted of peripheral blood. The genes are TRBV4-2 and TRBJ1-5, with TRBD1 as a possible D gene (5 bases). This clonotype originated in a woman of 80 years or more in a cohort sampled during active or convalescent COVID-19. CDR3 sequence: CASSQGKKQGGQPQHF. For the CDR3, the DNA is TGTGCCAGCAGCCAAGGAAAGAAGCAGGGTGGGCAGCCCCAGCATTTT.